Shown below are 32 T cell receptor beta chains from a single sample sequenced in a study of shared T cell receptors in the human thymus. The method was immunoSEQ multiplex PCR; TCRdb's version includes in-frame clones alone and lacks a portion of them. The sample includes 500,000 to 850,000 clones, 70% to 90% of them seen just once. The same sample was also used in a study of human thymus T cells.

Sequencing input: thymocytes. These TCRs come from a boy younger than two with a congenital heart defect.

The V call is TRBV13, the J call TRBJ1-5, with unresolved D. Trimming pared 1 base from V and 6 bases from J, leaving 7 bases between. This CDR3 spans 13 amino acids. Germline CDR1 reads PRHDT; CDR2 reads FYEKMQ (reference sequence). The CDR3 DNA sequence: TGTGCCAGCAGCTTAGAAGGGAGTCAGCCCCAGCATTTT. As protein: CASSLEGSQPQHF.

The chain carries TRBV28 and TRBJ1-5; possibly TRBD1 for D (5 bases). Trimming took 3 bases from V and 3 from J, leaving 24 bases between them. Germline CDR1 MDHEN, CDR2 SYDVKM. The CDR3 runs to 19 residues. For the CDR3, the DNA is TGTGCCAGCAGTTTGATCCCCCAATCCAGCAGGGCTTACAATCAGCCCCAGCATTTT. Protein product: CASSLIPQSSRAYNQPQHF.

J is TRBJ1-2 and V is TRBV5-8; 7 bases agree with TRBD1. J was trimmed by 4 bases and V by 4 bases; bases with no gene match: 19. The CDR3 has 18 amino acids. Germline CDR1 and CDR2: SGHTS and YDEGEE. CDR3 region: CASSLQGRIRTGTYGYTF. The DNA for the CDR3 is TGTGCCAGCAGCCTACAGGGGAGGATAAGAACAGGGACCTATGGCTACACCTTC.

The chain carries TRBV28 and TRBJ2-5; 10 nucleotides match TRBD2. Losses at the gene ends were 6 bases for V and 6 bases for J; bases not matched to a gene: 19. The CDR3 loop spans 18 amino acids. From germline, CDR1 is MDHEN and CDR2 SYDVKM. The CDR3 here is CASSSPLAGPSEGKTQYF. The DNA of the CDR3 is TGTGCCAGCAGCTCGCCACTAGCGGGACCGTCCGAGGGAAAGACCCAGTACTTC.

The chain links TRBV4-1 to TRBJ1-4, with no clear D. Germline CDR1 reads MGHRA; CDR2 reads YSYEKL. V was pared by 0 bases and J by 9 bases, with 17 bases between. CDR3 size: 16 residues. CDR3 bases: TGCGCCAGCAGCCAAGACGGAAATGGAGAGGGTCAAAAACTGTTTTTT. Translating it yields CASSQDGNGEGQKLFF.

The V and J genes are TRBV20-1 and TRBJ1-1, with D unclear. The CDR3 spans 11 residues. Germline CDR1 reads DFQATT; CDR2 reads SNEGSKA (reference sequence). Trimming removed 5 bases at V and 1 base at J, with 5 bases between. The CDR3 DNA reads as TGCAGTGCTCCCCGGAACACTGAAGCTTTCTTT. Encoded protein: CSAPRNTEAFF.

The rearrangement uses TRBV28 and TRBJ1-5; the match to TRBD1 covers 8 bases. CDR3 length: 15 amino acids. The germline V gene has CDR1 MDHEN and CDR2 SYDVKM. V trimming: 6 bases; J trimming: 0 bases; junction bases outside the gene matches: 4. This CDR3 is CASSQQGDSNQPQHF. The CDR3 DNA reads TGTGCCAGCAGCCAACAGGGGGATAGCAATCAGCCCCAGCATTTT.

The CDR3 loop is CASSLGRQGARGSYEQYF. In DNA, the CDR3 is TGCGCCAGCAGCTTGGGTAGACAGGGGGCACGAGGCTCCTACGAGCAGTACTTC. This chain joins TRBV5-1 and TRBJ2-5; 10 bases fit TRBD1. The DNA matches TRBJ2-7 better at its end, which makes the J call doubtful. This CDR3 contains 18 residues. Germline loops: CDR1 SGHRS, CDR2 YFSETQ.

The CDR3 protein is CASSYRDTEHTDTQYF. CDR3 coding DNA: TGTGCCAGCAGTTACCGGGACACAGAGCACACAGATACGCAGTATTTT. The V gene is TRBV6-6, the J gene TRBJ2-3, with D tentatively TRBD1 (6 bases). The CDR3 runs 16 residues. The V gene's germline CDR1 is MNHNY and CDR2 SVGAGI (reference sequence). V lost 2 bases and J lost 2, with 14 bases in between.

The rearrangement links TRBV5-1 to TRBJ2-3; D not resolved. Trimming removed 4 bases from V and 3 bases from J, with 12 bases in between. Germline V gives CDR1 SGHRS, CDR2 YFSETQ. The CDR3 is 14 amino acids. The CDR3 protein is CASSQDRVTDTQYF. In DNA, the CDR3 is TGCGCCAGCAGCCAAGATCGGGTAACAGATACGCAGTATTTT.

This clone was picked up one time. This chain connects TRBV4-3 to TRBJ2-7; the match to TRBD2 covers 9 bases. The CDR3 totals 15 residues. The V and J ends lost 1 base and 11 bases, in that order; junction bases with no gene match: 12. The germline V gene encodes CDR1 LGHNA and CDR2 YSLEER. The CDR3 sequence is CASSQVVVAGGPEYF. The CDR3 DNA follows: TGCGCCAGCAGCCAAGTTGTGGTCGCGGGGGGGCCCGAGTACTTC.

This clone was seen a handful of times. This chain links TRBV19 with TRBJ1-5, with D possibly matching TRBD1 (5 bases). V was cut by 5 bases and J by 7 bases, with 9 bases left in between. This CDR3 spans 12 amino acids. Germline V CDR1 and CDR2: LNHDA, SQIVND (reference sequence). The CDR3 is CASSPGQQPQHF. The CDR3 DNA is TGTGCCAGTAGTCCAGGGCAACAGCCCCAGCATTTT.

The chain joins TRBV5-4 to TRBJ2-3; maybe TRBD1 (5 bases). Trimming shortened V by 2 bases and J by 3 bases, and 16 bases separated the two germline ends. Germline V gene lookup returns CDR1 SGHNT and CDR2 YYREEE (reference sequence). This CDR3 has 16 amino acids. The CDR3 DNA is TGTGCCAGCAGCTTTTTGAGGCGAACAGGAACAGATACGCAGTATTTT. Its translation is CASSFLRRTGTDTQYF.

The CDR3 loop is CASSAIQGTPNYGYTF. The CDR3 nucleotides read TGTGCCAGCAGTGCTATCCAGGGAACACCGAACTATGGCTACACCTTC. The V call is TRBV27, the J call TRBJ1-2, with D perhaps matching TRBD1 (5 bases). This CDR3 spans 16 amino acids. V lost 5 bases and J lost 2, with 18 bases in between. The germline CDR1 and CDR2 sequences are MNHEY and SMNVEV (reference sequence).

The chain has TRBV30 and TRBJ1-1, with 9 bases identical to TRBD1. J was trimmed by 1 base and V by 4 bases; bases with no gene match: 10. Per the germline V gene, CDR1 is GTSNPN and CDR2 is SVGIG (reference sequence). CDR3 length: 16 amino acids. The CDR3 DNA sequence: TGTGCCTGGACACAGGGGGCGCCCCTCGAGAACACTGAAGCTTTCTTT. Translated, it gives CAWTQGAPLENTEAFF.

CDR3 loop: CASSQRGDRPYEQYF. The CDR3 DNA follows: TGTGCCAGCAGCCAGAGGGGGGACAGACCGTACGAGCAGTACTTC. The rearrangement joins TRBV11-2 to TRBJ2-7, with a weak D call TRBD1 (7 bases). Germline CDR1 SGHAT, CDR2 FQNNGV. The CDR3 spans 15 residues. Trimming stripped 5 bases from V and 4 bases from J, with 18 bases between.

The chain is built from TRBV6-1 and TRBJ2-2; 8 bases align to TRBD1. Germline V CDR1 and CDR2: MNHNS, SASEGT. The CDR3 is made up of 17 amino acids. Losses at the gene ends were 4 bases for V and 6 bases for J; bases not matched to a gene: 13. CDR3 sequence reads: CASSGHDRGLLSGELFF. The CDR3, as DNA: TGTGCCAGCAGTGGACATGACAGGGGCTTGTTGTCCGGGGAGCTGTTTTTT.

J is TRBJ2-5 and V is TRBV7-4; D remains ambiguous. The CDR3 covers 12 residues. The V gene lost 4 bases and the J gene lost 5 bases, with 8 bases spanning the gap. The germline CDR1 and CDR2 sequences are SGHVT and SQSDAQ. DNA of the CDR3: TGTGCCAGCAGCTCCCCCTCGGAGACCCAGTACTTC. Residues: CASSSPSETQYF.

The table lists this clone with a count of one. The chain uses TRBV10-3 and TRBJ1-2, with D uncertain. Per germline, CDR1 ENHRY and CDR2 SYGVKD. The CDR3 extends over 15 amino acids. Trimming cost V 6 bases and J 6 bases, with 20 bases left between them. The CDR3 DNA follows: TGTGCCATCAGCTCCAAAGTCGGTTGGGAGGATGGCTACACCTTC. Amino acid sequence: CAISSKVGWEDGYTF.

As DNA, the CDR3 is TGTGCCTGGAACCTCGGGACAGGGGGCATCTATGGCTACACCTTC. This encodes CAWNLGTGGIYGYTF. The chain links TRBV30 to TRBJ1-2; 12 bases are shared with TRBD1. The CDR3 is 15 residues long. V trimming: 4 bases; J trimming: 4 bases; junction bases outside the gene matches: 7. From germline, CDR1 is GTSNPN and CDR2 SVGIG (reference sequence).

The chain uses TRBV14 and TRBJ2-4; the D gene is possibly TRBD1 (6 bases). From germline, CDR1 is SGHDN and CDR2 FVKESK. The length of the CDR3 is 14 residues. Deletions cut 3 bases from V and 2 bases from J, with 8 bases between. The CDR3 sequence is CASSQQGTKNIQYF. The CDR3 coding sequence is TGTGCCAGCAGCCAGCAGGGGACCAAAAACATTCAGTACTTC.

The J gene is TRBJ2-2, the V gene TRBV7-2, with D hard to call. Trimming pared 6 bases from V and 6 bases from J, leaving 14 bases between. Germline assignment: CDR1 SGHTA and CDR2 FQGNSA. The CDR3 totals 14 residues. The CDR3 loop reads CASSSPPLPGELFF. DNA of the CDR3: TGTGCCAGCAGTTCCCCCCCCCTTCCCGGGGAGCTGTTTTTT.

The rearrangement uses TRBV7-2 and TRBJ2-1, with D unclear. Per the germline V gene, CDR1 is SGHTA and CDR2 is FQGNSA. CDR3 length: 16 residues. Trimming took 6 bases from V and 0 from J, leaving 15 bases between them. The CDR3 here is CASSRIDSSSYNEQFF. The CDR3 DNA sequence: TGTGCCAGCAGTAGAATTGACTCGAGCTCCTACAATGAGCAGTTCTTC.

The rearrangement joins TRBV4-2 to TRBJ2-3; 9 bases are a match to TRBD1. V was pared by 2 bases and J by 3 bases, with 6 bases of the junction left unmatched. The CDR3 spans 16 residues. CDR1 is LGHNA, CDR2 YNFKEQ, per germline. This chain's CDR3 is CASSQKPGTGTDTQYF. The DNA of the CDR3 is TGTGCCAGCAGCCAAAAACCCGGGACAGGGACAGATACGCAGTATTTT.

The chain couples TRBV4-1 to TRBJ1-1; D is unclear. Germline lookup yields CDR1 MGHRA and CDR2 YSYEKL. This CDR3 has 18 amino acids. The V end lost 0 bases, the J end lost 0 bases, and 17 bases lay between the germline ends. The CDR3 loop reads CASSQDVLPRNMNTEAFF. CDR3 in DNA: TGCGCCAGCAGCCAAGATGTTTTGCCCCGAAACATGAACACTGAAGCTTTCTTT.

This chain joins TRBV7-8 and TRBJ1-5; D is possibly TRBD1 (5 bases). V was pared by 4 bases and J by 4 bases, with 17 bases between. The length of the CDR3 is 16 residues. Germline V lookup: CDR1 SGHVS, CDR2 FQNEAQ. In DNA form, the CDR3 reads TGTGCCAGCAGCTCAATCGCGGGGGGTGCAAATCAGCCCCAGCATTTT. The encoded protein is CASSSIAGGANQPQHF. Variable domain in full (rest from reference TRBV7-8 and TRBJ1-5): GAGVSQSPRYKVAKRGQDVALRCDPISGHVSLFWYQQALGQGPEFLTYFQNEAQLDKSGLPSDRFFAERPEGSVSTLKIQRTQQEDSAVYLCASSSIAGGANQPQHFGDGTRLSIL.

The chain couples TRBV28 to TRBJ2-7; no clear D gene. Per the germline V gene, CDR1 is MDHEN and CDR2 is SYDVKM. Trimming removed 3 bases at V and 2 bases at J, with 8 bases between. This CDR3 contains 13 residues. The CDR3 bases are TGTGCCAGCAGTTTCCCCTCCCCCTACGAGCAGTACTTC. This sequence encodes CASSFPSPYEQYF.

The V call is TRBV11-2, the J call TRBJ2-3; TRBD2 might be the D (6 bases). The germline V gene has CDR1 SGHAT and CDR2 FQNNGV. The CDR3 has 12 amino acids. Between the trimmed V and J ends, which lost 7 bases and 10 bases, there was a span of 15 bases. The DNA of the CDR3 is TGTGCCAGCACCCCGGGGGAGATCCCGCAGTATTTT. It is translated as CASTPGEIPQYF.

The chain links TRBV14 to TRBJ2-7; 7 bases are a match to TRBD2. CDR3 length: 15 residues. Trimming at V came to 1 base and at J to 5 bases, leaving 8 bases not matched to a gene. The germline gives CDR1 SGHDN, CDR2 FVKESK. The CDR3 here is CASSQAPGDYDEQYF. Here the CDR3 DNA reads TGTGCCAGCAGCCAAGCCCCGGGGGACTACGACGAGCAGTACTTC.

The chain joins TRBV30 to TRBJ1-5; 9 bases fit TRBD1. The CDR3 length is 16 residues. The V gene's germline CDR1 is GTSNPN and CDR2 SVGIG (reference sequence). The V and J ends lost 2 bases and 4 bases, in that order; junction bases with no gene match: 9. As DNA, the CDR3 is TGTGCCTGGAGTCTCACCGGGACAGGGCCGAATCAGCCCCAGCATTTT. As protein: CAWSLTGTGPNQPQHF.

This clone was seen once. At one end the junction does not follow the germline gene, possibly because of a read error. The chain couples TRBV7-7 to TRBJ2-5, with 10 nucleotides matching TRBD2. Germline CDR1 and CDR2: SSHAT and FNYEAQ (reference sequence). The CDR3 is 16 amino acids. Written as DNA, the CDR3 is TGTGCTAGCAGCTTAAGGAGCGGGGGGGCCCGGGAGACCCAGTACTTC. Translating it yields CASSLRSGGARETQYF.

The CDR3 nucleotides are TGTGCCAGCAGCTATACAGGGGAGGCGAATCTTTTTTCCTACGAGCAGTACTTC. Protein product: CASSYTGEANLFSYEQYF. This rearrangement joins TRBV7-2 to TRBJ2-7; a weak D match, TRBD1 (7 bases). CDR1 is SGHTA and CDR2 is FQGNSA in the germline V gene. CDR3 length: 18 amino acids. V shed 4 bases and J shed 1 base, with 23 bases lying between them.